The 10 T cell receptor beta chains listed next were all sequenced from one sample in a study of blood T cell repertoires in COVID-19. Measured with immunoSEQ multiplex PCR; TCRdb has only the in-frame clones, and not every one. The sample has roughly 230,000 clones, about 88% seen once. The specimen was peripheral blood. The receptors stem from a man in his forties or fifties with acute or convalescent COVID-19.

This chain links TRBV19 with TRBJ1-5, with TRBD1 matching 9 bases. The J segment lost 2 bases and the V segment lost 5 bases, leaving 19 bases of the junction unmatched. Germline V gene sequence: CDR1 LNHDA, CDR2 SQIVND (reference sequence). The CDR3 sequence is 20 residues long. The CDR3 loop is CASSGAPGQGGYRRNQPQHF. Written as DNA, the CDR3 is TGTGCCAGTAGTGGTGCACCGGGACAGGGAGGGTATCGGCGCAATCAGCCCCAGCATTTT.

In DNA, the CDR3 is TGTGCCAGCAGTTACCCGAGTGGTACTAATGAAAAACTGTTTTTT. Its translation: CASSYPSGTNEKLFF. The rearrangement links TRBV6-5 to TRBJ1-4; D is ambiguous. The CDR3 has 15 residues. Trimming took 2 bases from V and 2 from J, leaving 9 bases between them. CDR1 and CDR2 (germline): MNHEY, SVGAGI.

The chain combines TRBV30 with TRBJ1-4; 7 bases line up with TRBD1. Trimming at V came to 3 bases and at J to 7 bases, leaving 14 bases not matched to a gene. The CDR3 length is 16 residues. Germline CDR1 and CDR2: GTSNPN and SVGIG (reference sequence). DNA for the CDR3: TGTGCCTGGAGAAACAGGGGTCGAAGTTATGGTGAAAAACTGTTTTTT. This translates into CAWRNRGRSYGEKLFF.

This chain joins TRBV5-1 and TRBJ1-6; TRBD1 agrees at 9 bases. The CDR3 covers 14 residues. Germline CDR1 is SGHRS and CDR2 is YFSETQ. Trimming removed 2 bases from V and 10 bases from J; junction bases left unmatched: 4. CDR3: CASSFTGGNSPLHF. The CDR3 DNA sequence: TGCGCCAGCAGCTTTACAGGGGGCAACTCACCCCTCCACTTT. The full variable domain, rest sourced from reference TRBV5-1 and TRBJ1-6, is KAGVTQTPRYLIKTRGQQVTLSCSPISGHRSVSWYQQTPGQGLQFLFEYFSETQRNKGNFPGRFSGRQFSNSRSEMNVSTLELGDSALYLCASSFTGGNSPLHFGNGTRLTVT.

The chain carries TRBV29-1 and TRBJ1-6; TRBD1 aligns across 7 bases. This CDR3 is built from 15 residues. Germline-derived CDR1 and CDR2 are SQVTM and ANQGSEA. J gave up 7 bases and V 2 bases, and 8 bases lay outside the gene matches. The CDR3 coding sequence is TGCAGCGTTGAACATGGGACAGTTCAAAATTCACCCCTCCACTTT. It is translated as CSVEHGTVQNSPLHF.

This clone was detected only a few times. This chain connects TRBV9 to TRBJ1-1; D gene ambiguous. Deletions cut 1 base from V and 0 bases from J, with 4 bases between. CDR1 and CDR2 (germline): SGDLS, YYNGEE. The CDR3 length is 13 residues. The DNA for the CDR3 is TGTGCCAGCAGCGTATCAGTGAACACTGAAGCTTTCTTT. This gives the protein CASSVSVNTEAFF.

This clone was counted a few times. The CDR3 sequence is CASSRLSQLIYEQYF. The CDR3 nucleotides read TGTGCCAGCAGCCGACTCTCCCAACTAATCTACGAGCAGTACTTC. V gene TRBV11-1 combines with J gene TRBJ2-7; D is unresolved. The CDR3 loop spans 15 amino acids. V lost 5 bases and J lost 3, with 17 bases in between. Germline CDR1 SGHAT, CDR2 FQDESV (reference sequence).

As DNA, the CDR3 is TGTGCCAGCAGTGAAGTCGAGGTTTGGCATGGCTACACCTTC. Protein: CASSEVEVWHGYTF. The gene calls are TRBV2 and TRBJ1-2; D not certain. Trimming removed 1 base at V and 6 bases at J, with 12 bases between. CDR1 is SNHLY, CDR2 FYNNEI, per germline. CDR3 length equals 14 residues.

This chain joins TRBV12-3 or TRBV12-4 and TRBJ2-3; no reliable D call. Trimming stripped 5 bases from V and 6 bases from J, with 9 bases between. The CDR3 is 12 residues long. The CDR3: CASSLFSDTQYF. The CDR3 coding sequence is TGTGCCAGCAGTCTCTTTTCGGATACGCAGTATTTT.

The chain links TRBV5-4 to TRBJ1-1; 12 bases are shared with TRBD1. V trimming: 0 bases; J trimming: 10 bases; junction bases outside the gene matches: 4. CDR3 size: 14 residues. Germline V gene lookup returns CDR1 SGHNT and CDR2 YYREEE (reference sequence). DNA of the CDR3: TGTGCCAGCAGCTTGGGGGACAGGGGGCGCGGAGCTTTCTTT. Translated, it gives CASSLGDRGRGAFF. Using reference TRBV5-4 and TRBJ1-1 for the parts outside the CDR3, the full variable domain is ETGVTQSPTHLIKTRGQQVTLRCSSQSGHNTVSWYQQALGQGPQFIFQYYREEENGRGNFPPRFSGLQFPNYSSELNVNALELDDSALYLCASSLGDRGRGAFFGQGTRLTVV.